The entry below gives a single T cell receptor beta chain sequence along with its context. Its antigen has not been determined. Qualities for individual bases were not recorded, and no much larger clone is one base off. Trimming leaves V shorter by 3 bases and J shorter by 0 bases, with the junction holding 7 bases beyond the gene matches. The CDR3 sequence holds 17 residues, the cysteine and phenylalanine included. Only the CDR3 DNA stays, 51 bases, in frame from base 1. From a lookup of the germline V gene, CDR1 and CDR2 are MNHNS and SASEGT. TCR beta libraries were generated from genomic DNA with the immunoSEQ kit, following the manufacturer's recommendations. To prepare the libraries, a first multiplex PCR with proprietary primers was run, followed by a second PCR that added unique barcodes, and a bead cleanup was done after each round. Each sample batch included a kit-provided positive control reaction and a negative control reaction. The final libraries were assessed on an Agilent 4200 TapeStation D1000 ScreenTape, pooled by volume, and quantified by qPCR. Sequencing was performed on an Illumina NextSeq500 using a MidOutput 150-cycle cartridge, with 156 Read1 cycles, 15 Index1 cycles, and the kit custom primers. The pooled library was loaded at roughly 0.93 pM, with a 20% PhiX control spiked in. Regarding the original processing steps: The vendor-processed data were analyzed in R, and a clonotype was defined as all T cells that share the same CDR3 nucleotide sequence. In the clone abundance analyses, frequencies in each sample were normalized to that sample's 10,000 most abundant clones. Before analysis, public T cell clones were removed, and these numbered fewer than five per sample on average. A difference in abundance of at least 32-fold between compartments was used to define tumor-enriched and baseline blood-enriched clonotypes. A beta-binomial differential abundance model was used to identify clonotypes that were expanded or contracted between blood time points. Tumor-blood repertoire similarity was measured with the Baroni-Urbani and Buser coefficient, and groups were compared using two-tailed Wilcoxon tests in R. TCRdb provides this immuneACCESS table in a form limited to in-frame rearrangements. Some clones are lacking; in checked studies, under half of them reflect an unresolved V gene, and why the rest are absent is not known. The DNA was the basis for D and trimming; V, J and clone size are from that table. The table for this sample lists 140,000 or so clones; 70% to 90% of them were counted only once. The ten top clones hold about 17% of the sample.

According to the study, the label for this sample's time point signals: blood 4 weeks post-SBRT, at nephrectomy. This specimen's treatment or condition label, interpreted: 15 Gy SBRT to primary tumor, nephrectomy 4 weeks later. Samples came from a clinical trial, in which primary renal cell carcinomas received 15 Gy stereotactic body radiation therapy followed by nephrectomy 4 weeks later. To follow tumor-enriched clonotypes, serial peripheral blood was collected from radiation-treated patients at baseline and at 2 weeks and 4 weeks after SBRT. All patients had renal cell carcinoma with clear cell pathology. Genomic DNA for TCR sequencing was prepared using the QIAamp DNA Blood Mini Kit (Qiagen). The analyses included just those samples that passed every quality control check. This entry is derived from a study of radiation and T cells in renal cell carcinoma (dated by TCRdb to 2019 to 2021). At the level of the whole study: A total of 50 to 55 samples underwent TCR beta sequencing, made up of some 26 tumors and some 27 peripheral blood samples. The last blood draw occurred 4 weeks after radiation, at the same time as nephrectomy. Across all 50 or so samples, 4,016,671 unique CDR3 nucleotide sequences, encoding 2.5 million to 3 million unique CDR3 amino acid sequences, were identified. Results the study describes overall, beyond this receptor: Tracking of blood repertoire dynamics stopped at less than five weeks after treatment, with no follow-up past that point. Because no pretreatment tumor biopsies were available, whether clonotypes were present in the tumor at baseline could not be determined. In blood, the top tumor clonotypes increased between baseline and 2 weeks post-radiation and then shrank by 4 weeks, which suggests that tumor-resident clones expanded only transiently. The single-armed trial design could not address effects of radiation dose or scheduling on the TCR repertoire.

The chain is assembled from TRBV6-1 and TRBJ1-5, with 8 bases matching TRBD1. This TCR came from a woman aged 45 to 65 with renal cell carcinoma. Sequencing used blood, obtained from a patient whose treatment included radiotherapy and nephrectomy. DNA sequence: TGTGCCAGCAGTGACACGCAGGGGGCAGATAGCAATCAGCCCCAGCATTTT. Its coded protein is CASSDTQGADSNQPQHF.